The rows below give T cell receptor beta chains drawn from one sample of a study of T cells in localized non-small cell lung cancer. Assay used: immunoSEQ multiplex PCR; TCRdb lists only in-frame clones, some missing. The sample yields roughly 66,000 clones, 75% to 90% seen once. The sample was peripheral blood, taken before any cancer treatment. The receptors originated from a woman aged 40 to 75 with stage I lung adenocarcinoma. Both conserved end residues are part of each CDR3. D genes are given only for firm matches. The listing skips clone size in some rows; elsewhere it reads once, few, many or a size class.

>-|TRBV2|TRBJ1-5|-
CASSRDNNQPQHF
TGTGCCAGCAGCCGGGACAACAATCAGCCCCAGCATTTT
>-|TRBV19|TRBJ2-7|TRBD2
CASRPGTSGYEQYF
TGTGCCAGTAGACCCGGGACTAGCGGCTACGAGCAGTACTTC
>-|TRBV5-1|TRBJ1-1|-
CASSFGQRLNTEAFF
TGCGCCAGCAGCTTCGGACAGAGATTGAACACTGAAGCTTTCTTT
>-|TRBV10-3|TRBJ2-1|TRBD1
CAISGDSGGKDEQFF
TGTGCCATCAGTGGGGACAGTGGGGGCAAAGATGAGCAGTTCTTC
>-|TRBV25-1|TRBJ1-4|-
CASSLITGVNEKLFF
TGTGCCAGCAGTCTTATTACGGGGGTTAATGAAAAACTGTTTTTT
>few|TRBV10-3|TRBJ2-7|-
CAISDRDSIPQQYF
TGTGCCATCAGTGACAGAGACAGTATACCACAGCAGTACTTC
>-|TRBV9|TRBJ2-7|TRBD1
CASSVGQGNYEQYF
TGTGCCAGCAGCGTAGGACAGGGTAATTACGAGCAGTACTTC
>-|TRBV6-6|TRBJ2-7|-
CASSLMADSYEQYF
TGTGCCAGCAGTTTAATGGCTGACTCCTACGAGCAGTACTTC
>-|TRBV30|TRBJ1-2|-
CAWSVGSPVDGYTF
TGTGCCTGGAGTGTAGGCTCCCCGGTCGATGGCTACACCTTC
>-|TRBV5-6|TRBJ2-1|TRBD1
CASRGDREVDNEQFF
TGTGCCAGCAGGGGGGACAGGGAGGTCGACAATGAGCAGTTCTTC
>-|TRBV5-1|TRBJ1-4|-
CASRQGGTPNEKLFF
TGCGCCAGCAGGCAAGGGGGTACCCCTAATGAAAAACTGTTTTTT
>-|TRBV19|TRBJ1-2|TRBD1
CASSLGTGPSYGYTF
TGTGCCAGTAGTTTGGGGACAGGGCCTTCATATGGCTACACCTTC
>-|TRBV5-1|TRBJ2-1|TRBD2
CASSLALASGVYNEQFF
TGCGCCAGCAGCTTGGCCTTGGCTAGCGGGGTCTACAATGAGCAGTTCTTC
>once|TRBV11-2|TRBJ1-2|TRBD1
CASSLGGTDYNYGYTF
TGTGCCAGCAGCTTGGGCGGGACAGATTATAACTATGGCTACACCTTC
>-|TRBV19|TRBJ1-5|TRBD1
CASSISGGNSNQPQHF
TGTGCCAGTAGTATCTCAGGGGGCAATAGCAATCAGCCCCAGCATTTT
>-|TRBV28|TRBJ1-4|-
CASSFPGAREKLFF
TGTGCCAGCAGTTTCCCAGGGGCGCGTGAAAAACTGTTTTTT
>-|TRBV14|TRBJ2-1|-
CASSQVNSYNEQFF
TGTGCCAGCAGCCAAGTTAACAGTTACAATGAGCAGTTCTTC
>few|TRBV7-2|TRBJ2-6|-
CASSPRTFSGANVLTF
TGTGCCAGCAGCCCCCGGACTTTCTCTGGGGCCAACGTCCTGACTTTC
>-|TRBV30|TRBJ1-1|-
CAWSRSNTEAFF
TGTGCCTGGAGTCGCTCGAACACTGAAGCTTTCTTT
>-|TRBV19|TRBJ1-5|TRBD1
CASSIMAGGLSNQPQHF
TGTGCCAGTAGTATAATGGCAGGGGGCCTTAGCAATCAGCCCCAGCATTTT
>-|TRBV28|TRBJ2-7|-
CASSPGPGAASEQYF
TGTGCCAGCAGCCCGGGCCCAGGCGCGGCCTCCGAGCAGTACTTC
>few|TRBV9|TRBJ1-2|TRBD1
CASSPRDRPLSGYTF
TGTGCCAGCAGCCCCAGGGACAGGCCCCTTTCTGGCTACACCTTC
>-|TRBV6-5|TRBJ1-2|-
CASRATANYGYTF
TGTGCCAGCAGGGCGACAGCTAACTATGGCTACACCTTC
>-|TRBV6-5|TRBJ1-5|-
CASSYGGGGNQPQHF
TGTGCCAGCAGTTACGGTGGGGGGGGGAATCAGCCCCAGCATTTT